The next 10 T cell receptor beta chains were all read from a single sample in a study of PD-1 blockade in classical Hodgkin lymphoma. The repertoire was sequenced with immunoSEQ multiplex PCR; TCRdb's copy has only in-frame clones and lacks some. The sample holds tens of thousands of clones, nearly 90% seen once. This sample's time point: cycle 4 day 1 (C4D1), after more than five weeks of nivolumab. Following autologous stem cell transplantation, relapse occurred in every patient, and exposure to brentuximab vedotin varied. Material: peripheral blood mononuclear cells (PBMCs), obtained before the fourth cycle of nivolumab. The receptors come from a human donor with classical Hodgkin lymphoma.

V and J are TRBV7-2 and TRBJ1-2; 9 bases align to TRBD1. The V segment lost 5 bases and the J segment 6 bases; nucleotides outside the gene matches: 13. CDR1 and CDR2 from the germline V gene are SGHTA and FQGNSA. This CDR3 is built from 16 residues. CDR3 nucleotides: TGTGCCAGCAGCACGCCGGGACAGGGTTTTCAGGATGGCTACACCTTC. Translated, it gives CASSTPGQGFQDGYTF.

This clone showed up just once. The rearrangement joins TRBV5-1 to TRBJ2-3; D gene uncertain. Trimming stripped 4 bases from V and 0 bases from J, with 15 bases between. Germline CDR1 SGHRS, CDR2 YFSETQ. The CDR3 runs to 16 residues. Here the CDR3 DNA reads TGCGCCAGCAGCCCCGAGCAGCCCGGAAGCACAGATACGCAGTATTTT. Translated, it gives CASSPEQPGSTDTQYF. Full variable domain (rest looked up from reference TRBV5-1 and TRBJ2-3): KAGVTQTPRYLIKTRGQQVTLSCSPISGHRSVSWYQQTPGQGLQFLFEYFSETQRNKGNFPGRFSGRQFSNSRSEMNVSTLELGDSALYLCASSPEQPGSTDTQYFGPGTRLTVL.

The genes are TRBV5-1 and TRBJ2-2; 7 nucleotides line up with TRBD2. V trimming: 7 bases; J trimming: 2 bases; junction bases outside the gene matches: 8. The germline CDR1 and CDR2 sequences are SGHRS and YFSETQ. The CDR3 contains 15 residues. The CDR3: CASDRTGGNTGELFF. The CDR3 bases are TGCGCCAGCGATAGGACGGGGGGTAACACCGGGGAGCTGTTTTTT.

J is TRBJ2-1 and V is TRBV5-1; TRBD2 aligns across 8 bases. Trimming took 6 bases from V and 1 from J; bases not matched to a gene: 9. The V gene's germline CDR1 is SGHRS and CDR2 YFSETQ. This CDR3 region has 16 residues. The CDR3: CASISGSGASYNEQFF. The CDR3 region has the DNA TGCGCCAGCATCTCCGGTAGCGGGGCGTCCTACAATGAGCAGTTCTTC.

The chain joins TRBV5-6 to TRBJ2-7, with D uncertain. The germline CDR1 and CDR2 sequences are SGHDT and YYEEEE. Trimming shortened V by 2 bases and J by 2 bases, and 14 bases separated the two germline ends. The CDR3 is 15 amino acids. The CDR3 is CASSFFLGKPYEQYF. CDR3 nucleotides: TGTGCCAGCAGCTTCTTTCTAGGGAAGCCCTACGAGCAGTACTTC.

V usage is TRBV16 and J usage is TRBJ2-1; D unclear. Germline V gene lookup returns CDR1 KGHSY and CDR2 FQNENV. The CDR3 has 12 amino acids. V dropped 3 bases and J dropped 12 bases, with 12 bases sitting between them. The CDR3 DNA is TGTGCCAGCAGCCAGGCCCGATACGGGCAGTTCTTC. Its translation: CASSQARYGQFF.

The chain combines TRBV28 with TRBJ1-2, with D perhaps TRBD1 (5 bases). The CDR3 spans 14 residues. V lost 6 bases and J lost 4, with 15 bases in between. The germline CDR1 and CDR2 sequences are MDHEN and SYDVKM. The CDR3 sequence: CASRKTGQAYGYTF. Here the CDR3 DNA reads TGTGCCAGCAGGAAAACAGGCCAGGCCTATGGCTACACCTTC.

The chain has TRBV5-3 and TRBJ2-1, with no clear D. TRBV5-3 is an ORF for which the function is uncertain. V lost 2 bases, J lost 4 bases, and 13 bases lay in between. The CDR3 contains 15 residues. As DNA, the CDR3 is TGTGCCAGAAGCTTCGGTAAGCCTGGGTACAATGAGCAGTTCTTC. Protein: CARSFGKPGYNEQFF.

This chain links TRBV6-5 with TRBJ1-6; the match to TRBD1 covers 9 bases. V dropped 4 bases and J dropped 9; count of bases not matched to a gene: 10. Germline values: CDR1 MNHEY, CDR2 SVGAGI. CDR3 length: 16 amino acids. The CDR3 DNA reads TGTGCCAGCAGTTCCTACACTCCGGGACAGGGTTCACCCCTCCACTTT. It specifies CASSSYTPGQGSPLHF.

This chain links TRBV27 with TRBJ1-1; D gene uncertain. CDR1 is MNHEY and CDR2 is SMNVEV in the germline V gene (reference sequence). The CDR3 extends over 14 amino acids. Trimming stripped 3 bases from V and 0 bases from J, with 8 bases between. For the CDR3, the DNA is TGTGCCAGCAGTTTTACGGGGATGAACACTGAAGCTTTCTTT. Amino acids: CASSFTGMNTEAFF.